Included here is one T cell receptor beta chain sequence, with context. The V segment lost 6 bases and the J segment 9 bases; nucleotides outside the gene matches: 8. The CDR3 runs to 13 residues. CDR1 MDHEN and CDR2 SYDVKM come from the germline V gene. In the original analysis: From reference gene primer amplification, estimates of nucleated cell counts were derived. The method was immunoSEQ multiplex PCR; TCRdb's version includes in-frame clones alone and lacks a portion of them. V, J and clone size derive from that table, while D and trimming were established from the DNA sequence. The repertoire has tens of thousands of clones, 65% to 85% of them found once; the top ten carry 2.5%. This entry belongs to a study of blood T cell repertoires in COVID-19. Study-wide context: Sample material is recorded as cDNA or gDNA derived from T cells, B-cell-depleted T cells, or PBMCs.

Material for sequencing was peripheral blood. The sequence came from a man between 50 and 59 years old with acute or convalescent COVID-19. This chain uses TRBV28 with TRBJ2-5; 9 bases are a match to TRBD1. The CDR3 DNA sequence: TGTGCCAGCAGAACAGGGGGCAGTGGGGCCCAGTACTTC. Translating gives CASRTGGSGAQYF.